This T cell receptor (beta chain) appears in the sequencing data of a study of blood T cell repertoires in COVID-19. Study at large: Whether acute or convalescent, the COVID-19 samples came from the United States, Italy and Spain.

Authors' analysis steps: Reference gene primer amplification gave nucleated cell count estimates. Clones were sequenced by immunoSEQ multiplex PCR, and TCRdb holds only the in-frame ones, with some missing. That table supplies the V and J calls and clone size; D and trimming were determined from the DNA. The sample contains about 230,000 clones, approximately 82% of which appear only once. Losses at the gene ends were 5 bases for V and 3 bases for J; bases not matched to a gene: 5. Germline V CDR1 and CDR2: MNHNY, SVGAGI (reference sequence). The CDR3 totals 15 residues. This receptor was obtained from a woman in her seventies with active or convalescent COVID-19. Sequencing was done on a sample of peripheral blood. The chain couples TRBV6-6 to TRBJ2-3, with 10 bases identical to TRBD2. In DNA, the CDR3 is TGTGCCAGCAGTGACAGCGGGAGGGGAACAGATACGCAGTATTTT. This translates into CASSDSGRGTDTQYF.